The source of this TCR beta chain is a study of T cell repertoires in cytomegalovirus infection. Looking at the study overall: The authors relied on CMV epitopes, both recently identified HLA-C-restricted and well-studied HLA-B-restricted. Matching HLA type, along with CMV infection, was indicated by public TCR beta signatures.

TCRdb re-called the reads with MiXCR, one entry per CDR3 protein. The sample consists of 100,000 to 150,000 distinct CDR3 sequences, 30% to 40% of them appearing once. Whole-study findings and limits: The response measured ex vivo was dominated by TCR beta clonotypes (HLA-C-restricted and CMV-specific). The cumulative frequency of public TCR beta families distinguished individuals who carried CMV together with the relevant HLA.

About this clonotype: Its matching antigen is unknown.

The CDR3 contains 17 residues. With 1 base clipped from V and 4 bases from J, the junction kept 11 bases outside the gene matches. Per the germline V gene, CDR1 is MNHNY and CDR2 is SVGAGI (reference sequence). This receptor was identified in a human donor in good health (CMV status not recorded). Some clones in this sample may be carry-over from other donors' samples. The rearrangement links TRBV6-6 to TRBJ1-1, with TRBD1 identical over 8 bases. The input for sequencing was CD8+ T cells from cultured PBMCs, taken from culture after CMV antigen stimulation. In DNA, the CDR3 is TGTGCCAGCAGTTACTTCGGGCAGGGGGCGAAGGGCACTGAAGCTTTCTTT. This gives the protein CASSYFGQGAKGTEAFF.